This entry lists 22 T cell receptor beta chains sequenced from one sample in a study of tumor and adjacent non-tumor tissue in lung cancer. The library came from three nested PCR rounds adapted from ARM-PCR protocols. Via MiXCR, TCRdb re-called the multiplex PCR reads, giving one row per CDR3 protein. The data show around 74,000 distinct CDR3 sequences, about two thirds seen once. No cell sorting was done before RNA was extracted from the tissue. The normal lung tissue was taken more than 3 cm from the tumor edge. Sequenced input: distant non-tumor lung tissue. The origin of the receptors is a woman between 45 and 65 years old with non-small cell lung cancer.

A note on this clonotype: A read error may be the cause here, since a much bigger clone is one base away. This chain links TRBV6-2 or TRBV6-3 with TRBJ1-3; unclear D gene. In germline, CDR1 is MNHEY, CDR2 SVGEGT. Trimming took off 4 bases at V and 3 bases at J, with 7 bases between the two ends. This CDR3 has 13 residues. The CDR3 DNA follows: TGTGCCAGCAGTTCCGCCATTGGAAACACCATATATTTT. It is translated as CASSSAIGNTIYF.

This clonotype has at least ten counts. The CDR3 is CASSQVSGTSGRDTQYF. CDR3 sequence (DNA): TGTGCCAGCAGCCAGGTTTCCGGGACTAGCGGGAGAGATACGCAGTATTTT. V usage is TRBV6-2 or TRBV6-3 and J usage is TRBJ2-3, with 14 bases that match TRBD2. The germline V gene has CDR1 MNHEY and CDR2 SVGEGT. The CDR3 consists of 17 residues. V gave up 6 bases and J gave up 5 bases; unmatched junction bases: 10.

This clonotype was recorded once. A much larger clone lies one base from this, so it may be a read error. The CDR3: CAIGGTGNNLQETQYF. The DNA for the CDR3 is TGTGCCATCGGTGGGACAGGCAATAACCTACAAGAGACCCAGTACTTC. The rearrangement joins TRBV10-3 to TRBJ2-5; 8 bases match TRBD1. The J segment lost 2 bases and the V segment lost 8 bases, leaving 13 bases of the junction unmatched. CDR3 length equals 16 residues. Looked up from germline, CDR1 is ENHRY and CDR2 is SYGVKD.

This clonotype was observed once. The rearrangement uses TRBV29-1 and TRBJ2-1; 9 nucleotides agree with TRBD2. The CDR3 has 13 amino acids. In germline, CDR1 is SQVTM, CDR2 ANQGSEA. The V gene end was trimmed by 4 bases and the J gene end by 15 bases; junction bases not matched to a gene: 13. CDR3 nucleotide sequence: TGCAGCGTTGCGGTCAATAGCGGGAGTCCAGCGTTCTTC. Translating gives CSVAVNSGSPAFF.

This clonotype was picked up a small number of times. With a much larger clone just one base away, this may be a read error. The chain employs TRBV29-1 and TRBJ2-7, with D possibly matching TRBD1 (6 bases). Trimming removed 6 bases at V and 6 bases at J, with 18 bases between. Germline V gives CDR1 SQVTM, CDR2 ANQGSEA. This CDR3 region has 13 residues. CDR3 coding DNA: TGCAGCGTCCAGGACAGTGCCGGTGGCGAGCAGTACTTC. Translated: CSVQDSAGGEQYF.

V usage is TRBV28 and J usage is TRBJ2-5; possibly TRBD1 or TRBD2 for D (5 bases each). The germline CDR1 and CDR2 sequences are MDHEN and SYDVKM. The CDR3 is 17 amino acids. In DNA, the CDR3 is TGTTTCAGCAGTTCCCCCCACCTAGCAGGGACCCAAGAGACCCAGTACTTC. This translates into CFSSSPHLAGTQETQYF.

To note about this clonotype: One end of the junction is discordant with germline, which a read error may explain. This chain uses TRBV10-3 with TRBJ2-6; 8 bases are a match to TRBD1. Germline V gene lookup returns CDR1 ENHRY and CDR2 SYGVKD. The CDR3 covers 16 residues. The CDR3 sequence: CAISPRTGIGANVMTF. The CDR3 nucleotides read TGTGCCATCAGTCCCAGGACAGGGATCGGGGCCAACGTCATGACTTTC.

The gene calls are TRBV11-2 and TRBJ1-5; 9 bases map to TRBD1. The CDR3 runs 13 residues. CDR1 is SGHAT, CDR2 FQNNGV, per germline. The J segment lost 11 bases and the V segment lost 4 bases, leaving 6 bases of the junction unmatched. CDR3 protein: CASSYTDRGSQHF. The CDR3 bases are TGTGCCAGCAGCTATACCGACAGGGGGTCCCAGCATTTT.

Details on this clonotype: The missing conserved phenylalanine or tryptophan at the end of this CDR3 makes a read error likely. This CDR3 is CSAHTSNQPQHL. The CDR3 DNA reads as TGCAGTGCTCACACCAGCAATCAGCCCCAGCATCTT. The rearrangement links TRBV20-1 to TRBJ1-5, with D uncertain. V was shortened by 5 bases and J by 1 base, with 6 bases between the two germline ends. Per germline, CDR1 DFQATT and CDR2 SNEGSKA (reference sequence). CDR3 length: 12 amino acids.

Many counts were recorded for this clonotype. The chain combines TRBV4-1 with TRBJ2-2; 11 nucleotides line up with TRBD1. Germline values: CDR1 MGHRA, CDR2 YSYEKL. V dropped 5 bases and J dropped 4; count of bases not matched to a gene: 3. This CDR3 region has 15 residues. The CDR3 reads CASSRTGGSTGELFF. The CDR3 bases are TGCGCCAGCAGCAGGACAGGGGGCAGCACCGGGGAGCTGTTTTTT.

This clonotype was found a few times. The V and J genes are TRBV11-2 and TRBJ2-1; no clear D. Per the germline V gene, CDR1 is SGHAT and CDR2 is FQNNGV. The CDR3 is made up of 13 amino acids. V dropped 3 bases and J dropped 5 bases, with 8 bases sitting between them. The CDR3 DNA reads as TGTGCCAGCAGCTTCGTGCTCAACAATGAGCAGTTCTTC. This codes for CASSFVLNNEQFF.

Concerning this clonotype itself: One junction end does not reproduce the germline sequence, and a read error may be involved. This sequence joins TRBV11-2 and TRBJ2-7; TRBD2 might be the D (5 bases). The CDR3 is 14 residues long. Germline V CDR1 and CDR2: SGHAT, FQNNGV. CDR3 bases: TGTGCCAGCAGCTTAGATACATCGGGATGGGAGCGGTACTTC. Translated: CASSLDTSGWERYF.

By share of the sample, this clonotype is large. V usage is TRBV4-2 and J usage is TRBJ2-5; D gene uncertain. The V gene lost 1 base and the J gene lost 1 base, with 7 bases spanning the gap. Germline CDR1 and CDR2: LGHNA and YNFKEQ. This CDR3 region has 14 residues. The CDR3 bases are TGTGCCAGCAGCCAAGCAAGCAGCCAAGAGACCCAGTACTTC. Amino acids: CASSQASSQETQYF.

As for this clonotype: A much larger clone sits a single nucleotide away, making a read error possible. This chain joins TRBV6-6 and TRBJ2-1; TRBD2 aligns across 7 bases. V shed 8 bases, J shed 8 bases, and the junction held 9 bases outside the gene matches. This CDR3 has 13 residues. Germline V CDR1 and CDR2: MNHNY, SVGAGI (reference sequence). Here the CDR3 reads CASGTNESDEQFF. The DNA of the CDR3 is TGTGCCAGCGGGACTAACGAGAGCGATGAGCAGTTCTTC.

Comments on this clonotype: A much larger clone differs by one base, so this may be a read error. V and J are TRBV29-1 and TRBJ2-5; possibly TRBD2 for D (5 bases). From germline, CDR1 is SQVTM and CDR2 ANQGSEA. CDR3 length: 12 amino acids. V was trimmed by 3 bases and J by 4 bases, leaving 9 bases between them. In DNA form, the CDR3 reads TGCAGCGTTGAGTCGGGAACAGAGACCCAGTACTTC. This gives the protein CSVESGTETQYF. The full variable domain, with the rest looked up from reference TRBV29-1 and TRBJ2-5, is SAVISQKPSRDICQRGTSLTIQCQVDSQVTMMFWYRQQPGQSLTLIATANQGSEATYESGFVIDKFPISRPNLTFSTLTVSNMSPEDSSIYLCSVESGTETQYFGPGTRLLVL.

This clonotype turned up a few times. The junction and the germline gene differ at one end; a read error may be behind it. The chain links TRBV7-9 to TRBJ2-1; possible D gene TRBD2, 5 bases. From germline, CDR1 is SEHNR and CDR2 FQNEAQ (reference sequence). The CDR3 runs to 14 residues. The CDR3 region has the DNA TGCGCCAACAGCTTCTCCAGCGGCAACAATGAGCAGTTCTTC. Translation: CANSFSSGNNEQFF.

As concerns this clonotype: No conserved phenylalanine or tryptophan ends this CDR3, so it is likely a read error. This chain connects TRBV20-1 to TRBJ2-1; perhaps TRBD1 as D (6 bases). The V gene lost 2 bases and the J gene lost 13 bases, with 18 bases spanning the gap. This CDR3 region has 13 residues. Germline CDR1 reads DFQATT; CDR2 reads SNEGSKA (reference sequence). CDR3 nucleotide sequence: TGCAGTGCTAGACAGGGGCTGAAGTGGGAACAGTTCATC. As protein: CSARQGLKWEQFI.

This clonotype turned up a few times. Written as DNA, the CDR3 is TGTGCCAGCAGTTGGAGGGGGCGGGAGCAGTACTTC. It specifies CASSWRGREQYF. The chain joins TRBV28 to TRBJ2-7; weak D call: TRBD1 (7 bases). The CDR3 has 12 residues. The V end lost 4 bases, the J end lost 7 bases, and 11 bases lay between the germline ends. Germline V gene data show CDR1 as MDHEN and CDR2 as SYDVKM. Together with reference TRBV28 and TRBJ2-7, the CDR3 gives the full variable domain: DVKVTQSSRYLVKRTGEKVFLECVQDMDHENMFWYRQDPGLGLRLIYFSYDVKMKEKGDIPEGYSVSREKKERFSLILESASTNQTSMYLCASSWRGREQYFGPGTRLTVT.

Comments on this clonotype: One junction end disagrees with the germline gene, perhaps due to a read error. This chain uses TRBV6-1 with TRBJ2-1; 12 bases are shared with TRBD2. Germline CDR1 MNHNS, CDR2 SASEGT. This CDR3 region has 16 residues. The CDR3 nucleotides are TGTGCCACCCGACGTCCAGAGACTAGCGGGAGCAATGAGCAGTCCTTC. Amino acid sequence: CATRRPETSGSNEQSF.

Regarding this clonotype: A read error may account for a junction end that differs from germline. The chain uses TRBV7-9 and TRBJ2-2; 9 nucleotides line up with TRBD1. CDR1 SEHNR and CDR2 FQNEAQ come from the germline V gene (reference sequence). CDR3 length: 15 residues. The CDR3 here is CASSFTGGTSGGLFF. The CDR3 DNA is TGTGCCAGCAGCTTTACAGGGGGCACGTCCGGGGGGCTGTTTTTT.

Regarding this clonotype: Being one base from a much bigger clone, this may be a read error. This sequence joins TRBV29-1 and TRBJ2-1, with D possibly matching TRBD1 (6 bases). The CDR3 runs to 12 residues. The V end was cut by 5 bases, the J end by 8 bases, with 13 bases between. The germline V gene encodes CDR1 SQVTM and CDR2 ANQGSEA. The CDR3 DNA reads TGCAGCGTTAAGGGACACGACGATGAGCAGTTCTTC. Amino acid sequence: CSVKGHDDEQFF.

Comments on this clonotype: The junction departs from germline at one end; a sequencing error may be responsible. The chain joins TRBV29-1 to TRBJ1-3, with no clear D. The CDR3 contains 13 residues. Germline V gene sequence: CDR1 SQVTM, CDR2 ANQGSEA. CDR3 residues: CKVWTDSGNTIYF. Written as DNA, the CDR3 is TGCAAGGTCTGGACTGACTCTGGAAACACCATATACTTT.